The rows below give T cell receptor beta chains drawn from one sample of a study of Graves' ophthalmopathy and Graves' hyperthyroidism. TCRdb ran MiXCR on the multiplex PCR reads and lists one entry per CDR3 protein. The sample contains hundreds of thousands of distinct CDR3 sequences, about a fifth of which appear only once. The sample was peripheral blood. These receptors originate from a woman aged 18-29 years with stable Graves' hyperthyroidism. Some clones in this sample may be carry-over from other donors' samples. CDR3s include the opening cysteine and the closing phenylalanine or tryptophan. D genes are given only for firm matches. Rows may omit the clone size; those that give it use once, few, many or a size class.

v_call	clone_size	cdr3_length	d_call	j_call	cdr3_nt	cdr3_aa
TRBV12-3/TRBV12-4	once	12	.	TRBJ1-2	TGTGCCAGCAGCTTAGGGTGGAGTGGCTACACCTTC	CASSLGWSGYTF
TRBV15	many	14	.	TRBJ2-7	TGTGCCACCAGCCCCGTGTTAACGGGGCGCGAGCAGTACTTC	CATSPVLTGREQYF
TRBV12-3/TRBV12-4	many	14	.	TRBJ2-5	TGTGCCAGCGGGATGAGGGGGGGACAAGAGACCCAGTACTTC	CASGMRGGQETQYF
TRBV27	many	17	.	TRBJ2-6	TGTGCCAGCAGTTTTATCGCGACAAGCTCTGGGGCCAACGTCCTGACTTTC	CASSFIATSSGANVLTF
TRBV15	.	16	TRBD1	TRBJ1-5	TGTGCCACCAGCAGCCACGACAGGGGGCGGAATCAGCCCCAGCATTTT	CATSSHDRGRNQPQHF
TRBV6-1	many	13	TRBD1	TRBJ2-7	TGTGCCAGCATGGACAGGGTCTCCTACGAGCAGTACTTC	CASMDRVSYEQYF
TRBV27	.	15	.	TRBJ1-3	TGTGCCAGCAGTTTAGAGGGGGGATCTGGAAACACCATATATTTT	CASSLEGGSGNTIYF
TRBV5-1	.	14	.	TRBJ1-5	TGCGCCAGCAGCTTTGACAGTTTCAATCAGCCCCAGCATTTT	CASSFDSFNQPQHF
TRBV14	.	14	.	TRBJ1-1	TGTGCCAGCAGCCATGGGATCGGGAACACTGAAGCTTTCTTT	CASSHGIGNTEAFF
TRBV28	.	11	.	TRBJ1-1	TGTGCCACCGGGGGCGCATGGGAAGCTTTCTTT	CATGGAWEAFF
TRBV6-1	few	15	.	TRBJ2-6	TGTGCCAGCAGCCTTAGACTGGGGGGGGCCAACGTCCTGACTTTC	CASSLRLGGANVLTF
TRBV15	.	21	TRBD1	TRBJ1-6	TGTGCCACCAGCAGAGATCTGCCGGGACAGGGGGCCAACTCCTATAATTCACCCCTCCACTTT	CATSRDLPGQGANSYNSPLHF
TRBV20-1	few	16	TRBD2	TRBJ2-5	TGCAGTGCTCCCGATGCAGCGGGGGTACCGGGAAAGACCCAGTACTTC	CSAPDAAGVPGKTQYF
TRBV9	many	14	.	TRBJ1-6	TGTGCCAGCAGCGTAGTGGCAGGGCATTCACCCCTCCACTTT	CASSVVAGHSPLHF
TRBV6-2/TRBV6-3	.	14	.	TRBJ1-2	TGTGCCAGCAGTTTCGGCAGACGATACTATGGCTACACCTTC	CASSFGRRYYGYTF